This TCR beta chain was sequenced in a study of regulatory T cells in long-lasting Graves disease. Study-wide results and caveats: Lower TCR diversity characterized persistent Graves' patients relative to newly diagnosed patients.

To note about this clonotype: Its antigen is as yet unknown.

Building of the TCR beta libraries involved iRepertoire HTBI primers and Arm-PCR of CDR3 regions. MiXCR, run by TCRdb on the multiplex PCR reads, gives a single entry per CDR3 protein. The table records 350,000 to 550,000 distinct CDR3 sequences, about 14% of them present only once. This CDR3 is built from 16 residues. CDR1 KGHSH and CDR2 LQKENI come from the germline V gene. Trimming removed 3 bases from V and 0 bases from J, with 13 bases in between. Documented time point: newly diagnosed GD, antithyroid drugs for less than 3 months. PBMCs were the source of the RNA used for TCR sequencing. This sample also belongs to another study, concerning T cells in Graves' hyperthyroidism and ophthalmopathy. That investigation notes: TCR CDR3 regions were first amplified by RT-PCR with HTBI primers.

The source of this sequence is a woman aged 50 to 60 with Graves disease. The chain has TRBV18 and TRBJ2-3, with a tentative D call TRBD2 (6 bases). Source: peripheral blood mononuclear cells (PBMCs), taken at new diagnosis, from a patient treated with antithyroid drugs. The CDR3 is CASSPPPGTSTDTQYF. The DNA of the CDR3 is TGTGCCAGCTCACCCCCACCGGGGACTAGCACAGATACGCAGTATTTT.